Sequencing of this T cell receptor beta chain was carried out in a study of glioma-infiltrating T cells. CDR1 SGDLS and CDR2 YYNGEE come from the germline V gene. The V and J ends lost 0 bases and 2 bases respectively, with 7 bases between them. The length of the CDR3 is 14 residues. TCR alpha and beta CDR3 regions were amplified from RNA using iRepertoire nested multiplex PCR. MiXCR, applied by TCRdb to the multiplex PCR reads, yields one record per CDR3 protein. The table lists around 140,000 distinct CDR3 sequences, about two fifths of them singletons. This TCR came from a human donor with low-grade glioma or glioblastoma, undergoing nonglioma brain surgery, or in good health (not recorded which). The sample was glioma tissue, nonneoplastic brain tissue, or PBMCs (not recorded which). The chain links TRBV9 to TRBJ2-3, with D perhaps matching TRBD1 (5 bases). DNA for the CDR3: TGTGCCAGCAGCGTAGGTGGACACACAGATACGCAGTATTTT. Translation gives CASSVGGHTDTQYF.